This TCR beta chain appears in the sequencing data of a study of T cell clusters in autoimmune cytopenias. This clonotype counts as medium-sized by frequency. The antigen is not known. One tube held mixed TRB-A and TRB-B primer pools for touch-down PCR. TCRdb re-called the multiplex PCR reads; one entry per CDR3 protein, DNA not given. The sample table includes more than 7,500 distinct CDR3 sequences. The CDR3 runs 16 residues. Per germline, CDR1 MNHEY and CDR2 SMNVEV (reference sequence). Roughly 40,000 genome equivalents of blood DNA were amplified for TRB. Whole-study results and caveats: Comparing secondary cytopenia with chronic lymphocytic leukemia showed no cluster-lack signature, apparently masked by lymphoma repertoire. Primary autoimmune cytopenia patients seemingly lacked the physiological T cell clusters found in healthy donors. TRB repertoire shifts in secondary cytopenia and chronic lymphocytic leukemia mostly reflected lymphoma, not autoimmunity.

Sequenced material: peripheral blood. The sequence was collected from a human donor with an autoimmune cytopenia or autoimmune hepatitis (not recorded which). The chain combines TRBV27 with TRBJ1-6. This CDR3 reads CASRTQGATYNSPLHF.